Listed below are T cell receptor beta chains from one sample, sequenced in a study of T-cell reconstitution after alpha-beta-depleted transplantation in children. One entry per CDR3 protein, called by TCRdb with MiXCR from the PCR reads. The sample lists under 750,000 distinct CDR3 sequences; more than 20% were seen once. This sample comprised PBMCs, mostly from graft donor cells, obtained 360 days after TCRalphabeta/CD19-depleted stem cell transplant. The receptors were sampled from a boy under two years old who had a stem cell transplant for acute myeloid leukemia, so the T cells may come from the graft donor. Each CDR3 is given with its conserved first and last residue. A D gene is named only where the DNA matches it firmly. The size entry is marked missing in some rows and otherwise reads once, few, many or a size class.

j_gene: TRBJ1-5
abundance: many
d_gene: .
v_gene: TRBV11-2
CDR3nt: TGTGCCAGCAGCTTGATCCATGGCGGCAATCAGCCCCAGCATTTT
CDR3aa: CASSLIHGGNQPQHF

j_gene: TRBJ2-5
abundance: many
d_gene: TRBD1
v_gene: TRBV29-1
CDR3nt: TGCAGCGGGCGAAGGGGGCAGGAGACCCAGTACTTC
CDR3aa: CSGRRGQETQYF

j_gene: TRBJ2-3
abundance: .
d_gene: .
v_gene: TRBV11-2
CDR3nt: TGTGCCAGCAGCTTAGAGGTAGACGCCCTTTCAGAAGATACGCAGTATTTT
CDR3aa: CASSLEVDALSEDTQYF

j_gene: TRBJ1-2
abundance: few
d_gene: .
v_gene: TRBV9
CDR3nt: TGTGCCAGCAGCGTAGTTCCTTACTATGGCTACACCTTC
CDR3aa: CASSVVPYYGYTF

j_gene: TRBJ2-5
abundance: few
d_gene: .
v_gene: TRBV29-1
CDR3nt: TGCAGCGTTGTTCGGGGGTCCCAAGAGACCCAGTACTTC
CDR3aa: CSVVRGSQETQYF

j_gene: TRBJ1-6
abundance: .
d_gene: .
v_gene: TRBV20-1
CDR3nt: TGCAGTGCTAGCACAGACTATAATTCACCCCTCCACTTT
CDR3aa: CSASTDYNSPLHF

j_gene: TRBJ1-1
abundance: few
d_gene: .
v_gene: TRBV29-1
CDR3nt: TGCAGCGTTGTAGGGCAGCGCGGGAACACTGAAGCTTTCTTT
CDR3aa: CSVVGQRGNTEAFF

j_gene: TRBJ1-4
abundance: .
d_gene: TRBD1
v_gene: TRBV5-1
CDR3nt: TGCGCCAGCAGCCTCCGTTCACAGGGGGGAAATGAAAAACTGTTTTTT
CDR3aa: CASSLRSQGGNEKLFF

j_gene: TRBJ2-2
abundance: few
d_gene: .
v_gene: TRBV7-7
CDR3nt: TGTGCCAGCAGCTTTAGCGACGGGGAGCTGTTTTTT
CDR3aa: CASSFSDGELFF

j_gene: TRBJ2-1
abundance: once
d_gene: TRBD2
v_gene: TRBV5-1
CDR3nt: TGCGCCAGCAGCTTGGGACTAGCGGGGGACGAGGGGTTCTTC
CDR3aa: CASSLGLAGDEGFF

j_gene: TRBJ1-5
abundance: .
d_gene: .
v_gene: TRBV20-1
CDR3nt: TGCAGTGCTAGTATTAGCAATCAGCCCCAGCATTTT
CDR3aa: CSASISNQPQHF

j_gene: TRBJ1-5
abundance: few
d_gene: TRBD1
v_gene: TRBV7-2
CDR3nt: TGTGCCAGCAGCTTCGGCAGGGGGCGTCAGCCCCAGCATTTT
CDR3aa: CASSFGRGRQPQHF

j_gene: TRBJ2-1
abundance: many
d_gene: .
v_gene: TRBV5-1
CDR3nt: TGCGCCAGCAGCTTGGCCAAATTAAGAGACTCAGCGGCCGAGCAGTTCTTC
CDR3aa: CASSLAKLRDSAAEQFF

j_gene: TRBJ2-3
abundance: many
d_gene: TRBD2
v_gene: TRBV28
CDR3nt: TGTGCCAGCAGTTTATGGGGCGGGGGGCGTAGCGCAGATACGCAGTATTTT
CDR3aa: CASSLWGGGRSADTQYF

j_gene: TRBJ1-2
abundance: few
d_gene: .
v_gene: TRBV9
CDR3nt: TGTGCCAGCAGCGTAGAAGTCAGGGGCGCAGCTAACTATGGCTACACCTTC
CDR3aa: CASSVEVRGAANYGYTF

j_gene: TRBJ2-1
abundance: many
d_gene: TRBD2
v_gene: TRBV4-3
CDR3nt: TGCGCCAGCAGCCAATGGGGCGGGGGAATGGGTTCCTACAATGAGCAGTTCTTC
CDR3aa: CASSQWGGGMGSYNEQFF

j_gene: TRBJ1-4
abundance: once
d_gene: .
v_gene: TRBV5-1
CDR3nt: TGCGCCAGCAGCTTGAACGGGATGACAGGATATGAAAAACTGTTTTTT
CDR3aa: CASSLNGMTGYEKLFF

j_gene: TRBJ2-7
abundance: .
d_gene: .
v_gene: TRBV19
CDR3nt: TGTGCCAGTAGTATCGCCAGGAGCTCCTACGAGCAGTACTTC
CDR3aa: CASSIARSSYEQYF

j_gene: TRBJ2-1
abundance: many
d_gene: .
v_gene: TRBV10-3
CDR3nt: TGTGCCATCAGTGAGTCGGCCAATGAGCAGTTCTTC
CDR3aa: CAISESANEQFF

j_gene: TRBJ2-1
abundance: many
d_gene: TRBD1
v_gene: TRBV4-3
CDR3nt: TGCGCCAGCAGCCAAGACTACAGGGGGAACTACTACAATGAGCAGTTCTTC
CDR3aa: CASSQDYRGNYYNEQFF

j_gene: TRBJ1-5
abundance: many
d_gene: .
v_gene: TRBV29-1
CDR3nt: TGCAGCGTTGTCTTACAGGGACATAGCAATCAGCCCCAGCATTTT
CDR3aa: CSVVLQGHSNQPQHF

j_gene: TRBJ2-1
abundance: many
d_gene: TRBD1
v_gene: TRBV12-3/TRBV12-4
CDR3nt: TGTGCCAGCAGTCCCGACCAGGGGGCGCGAAGTGAGCAGTTCTTC
CDR3aa: CASSPDQGARSEQFF